The rows below give T cell receptor beta chains drawn from one sample of a study of T cells in Graves' hyperthyroidism and ophthalmopathy. TCRdb processed the multiplex PCR reads anew with MiXCR; each CDR3 protein has one entry. This sample yields approximately 700,000 distinct CDR3 sequences, of which nearly 45% are seen a single time; 7% to 7.5% belongs to the top ten. The sample comprised peripheral blood or thyroid tissue (not recorded which). All receptors derive from an adult man with Graves' disease, either hyperthyroidism or ophthalmopathy (not recorded which). The CDR3 runs from the conserved cysteine through the conserved F or W. The D gene is left open where the match is weak. The size of a clone is reported for some rows only, either as once, few or many, or as a class for expanded clones.

>NA|TRBJ1-1|many|TRBV19
TGTGCCAGTAGTACCCCCGGGGGACACGAAGCTTTCTTT
CASSTPGGHEAFF
>NA|TRBJ2-6|NA|TRBV10-2
TGCGCCAGCAGTGAACACGGGGCCTCTGGGGCCAACGTCCTGACTTTC
CASSEHGASGANVLTF
>NA|TRBJ2-5|NA|TRBV7-9
TGTGCCAGCAGCCAAGACTCGACAGCAGGTGTCCCGAAGCCCCAGTACTTC
CASSQDSTAGVPKPQYF
>NA|TRBJ2-2|NA|TRBV20-1
TGCAGTGCTAGGGGCCGGGACAGCGGGAGCGTCTTGGAGCTGTTTTTT
CSARGRDSGSVLELFF
>NA|TRBJ2-7|many|TRBV9
TGTGCCAGCAGCGTCGGCGCTGGCGGTGGGGACGAGCAGTACTTC
CASSVGAGGGDEQYF
>TRBD1|TRBJ1-2|few|TRBV6-6
TGTGCCAGCAGTTACGCGACAGGGACCGTCTATGGCTACACCTTC
CASSYATGTVYGYTF
>NA|TRBJ1-4|many|TRBV5-8
TGTGCCAGCAGCTCGGTTGGGGAAAAACTGTTTTTT
CASSSVGEKLFF
>NA|TRBJ2-5|NA|TRBV20-1
TGCAGTGCTAGAGAGGGAGGACTACCACAAGAGACCCAGTACTTC
CSAREGGLPQETQYF
>TRBD1|TRBJ1-2|NA|TRBV7-1
TGTGCCAGCAGCCCAAGAATAGGGGGCGGATATGGCTACACCTTC
CASSPRIGGGYGYTF
>TRBD1|TRBJ1-2|few|TRBV7-9
TGTGCCAGCAGCCGACAGGGTTCCTCTAACTATGGCTACACCTTC
CASSRQGSSNYGYTF
>TRBD2|TRBJ2-7|few|TRBV10-2
TGCGCCAGCAGGCACAAACTAGCGGGGGTTAGCTCCTACGAGCAGTACTTC
CASRHKLAGVSSYEQYF
>TRBD1|TRBJ1-2|many|TRBV19
TGTGCCAGTAGTACAGGACAGGGGAACTCTGGCTACACCTTC
CASSTGQGNSGYTF
>TRBD1|TRBJ1-2|NA|TRBV7-2
TGTGCCAGCAGCTCAATTCGGGGACAGGGATGGGACGGCTACACCTTC
CASSSIRGQGWDGYTF
>TRBD1|TRBJ2-2|few|TRBV12-3/TRBV12-4
TGTGCCAGCAATGACAGGGTCGCCGGGGAGCTGTTTTTT
CASNDRVAGELFF
>NA|TRBJ1-3|NA|TRBV14
TGTGCCAGCAGCCAAATTGGCAGCCTGCAGGAAGGAAACACCATATATTTT
CASSQIGSLQEGNTIYF
>NA|TRBJ1-2|many|TRBV24-1
TGTGCCACCGGAGACAGGACTTATGGCTACACCTTC
CATGDRTYGYTF
>NA|TRBJ1-3|few|TRBV6-5
TGTGCCAGCAGCCGGGAGTCTGGAAACACCATATATTTT
CASSRESGNTIYF
>NA|TRBJ1-1|NA|TRBV7-8
TGTGCCAGCAGCTCAGGGCTGGGGCCGTACACTGAAGCTTTCTTT
CASSSGLGPYTEAFF
>NA|TRBJ2-7|many|TRBV29-1
TGCAGCGTTGGACAGATCAATTACGAGCAGTACTTC
CSVGQINYEQYF
>NA|TRBJ2-5|NA|TRBV20-1
TGCAGTGCTAGACGAAGACGTAGCAATCAGCCCCAGTACTTC
CSARRRRSNQPQYF
>NA|TRBJ2-7|many|TRBV7-9
TGTGCCAGCAGCTCAAAGGGGCCCGACGAGCAGTACTTC
CASSSKGPDEQYF
>NA|TRBJ2-5|NA|TRBV6-5
TGTGCCAGCAGTGGGGACGGGGAGTCAGTGACCCAGTACTTC
CASSGDGESVTQYF
>NA|TRBJ1-1|many|TRBV25-1
TGTGCCAGCAGTGCGGGCCGCGGTGAAGCTTTCTTT
CASSAGRGEAFF
>NA|TRBJ1-1|NA|TRBV9
TGTGCCAGCAGCGTAGTAGAGGGATGGGGCACTGAAGCTTTCTTT
CASSVVEGWGTEAFF
>TRBD1|TRBJ2-7|NA|TRBV12-3/TRBV12-4
TGTGCCAGCAGTTACCTTACGACAGGGTCATACGAGCAGTACTTC
CASSYLTTGSYEQYF
>TRBD1|TRBJ2-5|NA|TRBV7-9
TGTGCCAGCGATGGGACAGGGGACGAGACCCAGTACTTC
CASDGTGDETQYF
>TRBD1|TRBJ1-1|NA|TRBV9
TGTGCCAGCAGCGCAACCGGACAGGACACTGAAGCTTTCTTT
CASSATGQDTEAFF
>NA|TRBJ1-2|NA|TRBV24-1
TGTGCCACCAGCAGACGTTCCCACGGCAACTATGGCTACACCTTC
CATSRRSHGNYGYTF
>TRBD1|TRBJ1-5|NA|TRBV2
TGTGCCAGCAGTGCTAGCGACAGGGGGCCGTCTCAGCCCCAGCATTTT
CASSASDRGPSQPQHF
>NA|TRBJ1-5|many|TRBV15
TGTGCCACCAGCCCAGGGGATAGCAATCAGCCCCAGCATTTT
CATSPGDSNQPQHF
>NA|TRBJ2-7|many|TRBV7-6
TGTGCCAGCAGCCCTGGCCCTATCTCCTACGAGCAGTACTTC
CASSPGPISYEQYF
>TRBD1|TRBJ1-5|NA|TRBV20-1
TGCAGTGCTAACAGGGGCGACAATCAGCCCCAGCATTTT
CSANRGDNQPQHF
>NA|TRBJ2-2|NA|TRBV6-5
TGTGCCACAATCGGGACATCGAACACCGGGGAGCTGTTTTTT
CATIGTSNTGELFF
>NA|TRBJ2-2|NA|TRBV5-1
TGCGCCAGCAGCCCAAAGCCGGGGGCCGATCGGGAGCTGTTTTTT
CASSPKPGADRELFF
>NA|TRBJ1-5|NA|TRBV12-3/TRBV12-4
TGTGCCAGCAGTTTAAGGCAGGGTGATCAGCCCCAGCATTTT
CASSLRQGDQPQHF
>TRBD2|TRBJ2-3|NA|TRBV10-3
TGTGCCATCAGTGAGCCTACATCCGTGCGGGGGAGCACAGATACGCAGTATTTT
CAISEPTSVRGSTDTQYF
>NA|TRBJ2-3|NA|TRBV7-2
TGTGCCAGCAGTGAATATAGACCGGATAGCACAGATACGCAGTATTTT
CASSEYRPDSTDTQYF
>NA|TRBJ1-4|many|TRBV24-1
TGTGCCACCAGTGAACAGGTTAGCGGAAAACTGTTTTTT
CATSEQVSGKLFF
>NA|TRBJ2-7|few|TRBV2
TGTGCCAGCAGTGAATGGGACCGGGAGCAGTACTTC
CASSEWDREQYF
>TRBD1|TRBJ1-4|many|TRBV10-1
TGCGCCAGCGGTTTCGACAGGGTTGGGGAAAAACTGTTTTTT
CASGFDRVGEKLFF
>NA|TRBJ1-6|few|TRBV7-6
TGTGCCAGCAGCTTAGGTTCCGGGGGCGGCAATTCACCCCTCCACTTT
CASSLGSGGGNSPLHF
>TRBD1|TRBJ1-3|NA|TRBV9
TGTGCCAGCAGCCACGACAGGGGGCTTTCTGGAAACACCATATATTTT
CASSHDRGLSGNTIYF
>TRBD1|TRBJ2-7|few|TRBV20-1
TGCAGTGCTACCCCACGGGACAGGGTCTACGAGCAGTACTTC
CSATPRDRVYEQYF
>NA|TRBJ1-5|NA|TRBV29-1
TGCAGCGTTCAGGGGACGGGGAATCAGCCCCAGCATTTT
CSVQGTGNQPQHF